This T cell receptor beta chain comes out of a study of monozygotic twins with inflammatory bowel disease. Germline CDR1 SGHRS, CDR2 YFSETQ. This CDR3 is built from 16 residues. From the 5' RACE reads, TCRdb lists one entry per CDR3 protein and no DNA. The sample table includes about 330,000 distinct CDR3 sequences. The TCR comes from a human donor with ulcerative colitis or Crohn's disease, or a healthy co-twin of an affected twin (not recorded which). V gene TRBV5-1 combines with J gene TRBJ1-2; TCRdb names TRBD1, which stays unverified in the absence of DNA. Source material: blood. The CDR3 sequence is CASSLRQDGFDYGYTF.